This T cell receptor (beta chain) emerged from a study of T cells after yellow fever vaccination. General study points: Overlap between CD4 and CD8 compartments was detected for a small share of clonotypes. Weaker, the secondary response peaked sooner, at day 5 versus 15. Most primary-vaccination clones reappeared after the booster (approximately 95% CD4, more than 70% CD8).

Template-switching 5'RACE yielded the TCR cDNA; a universal primer site and UMIs were added in the process. One entry per CDR3 protein results from TCRdb running MiXCR on the 5' RACE reads. The table includes a few hundred thousand distinct CDR3 sequences, 10% to 15% detected once. In germline, CDR1 is SGHRS, CDR2 YFSETQ. V lost 6 bases and J lost 3; bases outside the gene matches: 6. This CDR3 contains 14 residues. As regards this clonotype: Its antigen remains unknown.

The origin of this receptor is a man younger than 40 who received the YFV17D yellow fever vaccine. The J gene is TRBJ1-2, the V gene TRBV5-1; 9 bases match TRBD1. Specimen: CD4+ T cells sorted from PBMCs, collected 45 days after the yellow fever booster vaccination. In nucleotides, the CDR3 is TGCGCCAGCACCACGGACAGGGGTGACTATGGCTACACCTTC. Amino acid sequence: CASTTDRGDYGYTF.